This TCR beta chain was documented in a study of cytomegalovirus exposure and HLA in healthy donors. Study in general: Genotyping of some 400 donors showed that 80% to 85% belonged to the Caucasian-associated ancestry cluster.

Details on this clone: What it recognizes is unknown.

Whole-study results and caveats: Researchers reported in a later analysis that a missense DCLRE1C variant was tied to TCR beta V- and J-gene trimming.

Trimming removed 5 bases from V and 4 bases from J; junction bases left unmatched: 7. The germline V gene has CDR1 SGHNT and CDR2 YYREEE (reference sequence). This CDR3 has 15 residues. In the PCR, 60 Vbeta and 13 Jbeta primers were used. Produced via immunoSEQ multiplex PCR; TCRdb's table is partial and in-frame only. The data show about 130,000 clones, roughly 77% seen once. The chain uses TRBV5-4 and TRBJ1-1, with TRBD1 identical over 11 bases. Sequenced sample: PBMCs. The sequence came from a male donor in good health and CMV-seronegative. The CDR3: CASRWTGGTVTEAFF. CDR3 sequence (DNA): TGTGCCAGCAGGTGGACAGGGGGCACGGTCACTGAAGCTTTCTTT. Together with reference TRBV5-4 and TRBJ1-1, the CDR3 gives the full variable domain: ETGVTQSPTHLIKTRGQQVTLRCSSQSGHNTVSWYQQALGQGPQFIFQYYREEENGRGNFPPRFSGLQFPNYSSELNVNALELDDSALYLCASRWTGGTVTEAFFGQGTRLTVV.